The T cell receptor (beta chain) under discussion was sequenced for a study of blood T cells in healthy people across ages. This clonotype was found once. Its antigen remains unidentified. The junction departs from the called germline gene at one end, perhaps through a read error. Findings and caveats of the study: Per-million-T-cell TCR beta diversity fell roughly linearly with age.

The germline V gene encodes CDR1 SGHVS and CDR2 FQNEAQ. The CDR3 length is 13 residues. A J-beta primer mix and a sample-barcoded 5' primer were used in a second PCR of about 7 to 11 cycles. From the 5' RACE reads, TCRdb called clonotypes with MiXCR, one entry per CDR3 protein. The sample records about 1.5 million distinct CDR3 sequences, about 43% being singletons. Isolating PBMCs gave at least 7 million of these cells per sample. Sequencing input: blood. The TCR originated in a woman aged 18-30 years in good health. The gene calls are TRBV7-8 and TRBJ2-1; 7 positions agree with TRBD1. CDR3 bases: TGTGCCAGCAGCTTAAACAGGGGAAATGAGCGGTTCTTC. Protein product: CASSLNRGNERFF. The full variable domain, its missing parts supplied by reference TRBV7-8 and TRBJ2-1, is GAGVSQSPRYKVAKRGQDVALRCDPISGHVSLFWYQQALGQGPEFLTYFQNEAQLDKSGLPSDRFFAERPEGSVSTLKIQRTQQEDSAVYLCASSLNRGNERFFGPGTRLTVL.